The present T cell receptor (beta chain) was sequenced within a study of regulatory T cells in long-lasting Graves disease. Study overall: A definition of persistent Graves' disease required over 5 years of antithyroid drugs plus positive TSH receptor antibodies.

To note about this clonotype: The target antigen is unknown.

The CDR3 sequence is 19 residues long. Trimming cost V 3 bases and J 3 bases; bases outside gene matches: 19. Described time point: persistent/refractory GD, antithyroid drugs over 5 years with positive TRAb. After RNA was extracted from PBMCs, the TCR library was made from it. Patients met American Thyroid Association criteria for Graves' disease. Roughly 9 milliliters of peripheral blood went into EDTA tubes. Both iRepertoire HTBI primers and Arm-PCR of CDR3 regions were used to build the TCR beta libraries. TCRdb processed the multiplex PCR reads anew with MiXCR; each CDR3 protein has one entry. Of over 450,000 distinct CDR3 sequences in the sample, roughly 21% are singletons; the top ten hold roughly 7%. General observations from the study: Those with persistent disease had in common more public clonotypes (around 2,500) than new patients (approximately 970).

This receptor was taken from a female donor with Graves disease. Source: peripheral blood mononuclear cells (PBMCs), taken when the disease was refractory, from a patient treated with antithyroid drugs. The J gene is TRBJ2-7, the V gene TRBV12-3 or TRBV12-4; 8 nucleotides agree with TRBD2. CDR3 amino acids: CASSFLSRGAHQPFYEQYF. The CDR3, as DNA: TGTGCCAGCAGTTTCCTCTCGCGGGGGGCTCACCAACCTTTCTACGAGCAGTACTTC.